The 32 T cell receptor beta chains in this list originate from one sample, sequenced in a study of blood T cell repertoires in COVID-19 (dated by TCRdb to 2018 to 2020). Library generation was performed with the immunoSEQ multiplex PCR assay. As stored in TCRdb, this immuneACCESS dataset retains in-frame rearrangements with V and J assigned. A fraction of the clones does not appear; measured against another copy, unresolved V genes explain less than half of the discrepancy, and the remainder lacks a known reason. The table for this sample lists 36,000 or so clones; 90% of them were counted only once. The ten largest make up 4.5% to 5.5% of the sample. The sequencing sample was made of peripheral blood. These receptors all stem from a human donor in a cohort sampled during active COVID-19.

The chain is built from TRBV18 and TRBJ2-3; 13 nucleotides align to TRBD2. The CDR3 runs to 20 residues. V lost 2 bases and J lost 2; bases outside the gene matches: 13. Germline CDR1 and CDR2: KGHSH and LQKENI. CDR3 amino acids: CASSPRTSGRLSGVTDTQYF. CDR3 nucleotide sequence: TGTGCCAGCTCACCAAGGACTAGCGGGAGACTGAGTGGGGTCACAGATACGCAGTATTTT.

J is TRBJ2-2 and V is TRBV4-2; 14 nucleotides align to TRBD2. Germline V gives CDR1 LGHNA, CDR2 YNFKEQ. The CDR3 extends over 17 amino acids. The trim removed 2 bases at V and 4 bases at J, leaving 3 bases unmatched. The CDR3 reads CASSQRLAGGATGELFF. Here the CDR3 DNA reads TGTGCCAGCAGCCAACGACTAGCGGGAGGGGCCACCGGGGAGCTGTTTTTT.

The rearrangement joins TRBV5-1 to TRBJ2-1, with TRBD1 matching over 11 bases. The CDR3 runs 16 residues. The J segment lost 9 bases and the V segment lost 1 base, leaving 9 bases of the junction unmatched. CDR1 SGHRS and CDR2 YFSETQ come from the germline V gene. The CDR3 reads CASSLTPGQGAGEQFF. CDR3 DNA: TGCGCCAGCAGCTTGACCCCAGGACAGGGGGCGGGTGAGCAGTTCTTC.

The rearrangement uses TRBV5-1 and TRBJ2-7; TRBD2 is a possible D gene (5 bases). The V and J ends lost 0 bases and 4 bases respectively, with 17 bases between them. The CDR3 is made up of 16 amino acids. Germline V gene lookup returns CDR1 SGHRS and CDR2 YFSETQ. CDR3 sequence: CASSLGSGPALYEQYF. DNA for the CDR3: TGCGCCAGCAGCTTGGGGAGCGGACCAGCGCTTTACGAGCAGTACTTC.

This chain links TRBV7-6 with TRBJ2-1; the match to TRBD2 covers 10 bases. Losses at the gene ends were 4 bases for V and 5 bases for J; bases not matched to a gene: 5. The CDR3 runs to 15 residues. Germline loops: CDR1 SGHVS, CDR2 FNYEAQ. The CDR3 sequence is CASSSLAGGHNEQFF. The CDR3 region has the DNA TGTGCCAGCAGCTCTTTAGCGGGAGGACACAATGAGCAGTTCTTC.

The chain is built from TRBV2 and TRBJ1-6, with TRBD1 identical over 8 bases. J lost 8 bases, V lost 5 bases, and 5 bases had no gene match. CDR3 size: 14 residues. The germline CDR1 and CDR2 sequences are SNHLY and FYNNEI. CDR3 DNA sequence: TGTGCCAGCAGTCGGGCAGGGGGCGATTCACCCCTCCACTTT. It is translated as CASSRAGGDSPLHF.

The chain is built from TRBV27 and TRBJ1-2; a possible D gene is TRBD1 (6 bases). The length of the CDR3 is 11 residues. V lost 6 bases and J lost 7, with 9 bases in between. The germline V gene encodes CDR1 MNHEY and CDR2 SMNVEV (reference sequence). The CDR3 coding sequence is TGTGCCAGCAGACAGGGTGGTGGCTACACCTTC. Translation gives CASRQGGGYTF.

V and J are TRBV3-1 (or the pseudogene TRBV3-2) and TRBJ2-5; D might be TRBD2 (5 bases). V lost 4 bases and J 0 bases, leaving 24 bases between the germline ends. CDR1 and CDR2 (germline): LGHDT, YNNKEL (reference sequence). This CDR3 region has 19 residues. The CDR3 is CASSPRKVSLAPNQETQYF. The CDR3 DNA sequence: TGTGCCAGCAGCCCCCGGAAGGTCAGCCTAGCCCCAAACCAAGAGACCCAGTACTTC.

Here the CDR3 DNA reads TGTGCCAGCAGACTTGACAGGGACTTTCGAGAGACCCAGTACTTC. This gives the protein CASRLDRDFRETQYF. This chain uses TRBV6-5 with TRBJ2-5; TRBD1 might be the D (7 bases). Deletions cut 6 bases from V and 4 bases from J, with 18 bases between. The germline V gene has CDR1 MNHEY and CDR2 SVGAGI. The CDR3 spans 15 residues.

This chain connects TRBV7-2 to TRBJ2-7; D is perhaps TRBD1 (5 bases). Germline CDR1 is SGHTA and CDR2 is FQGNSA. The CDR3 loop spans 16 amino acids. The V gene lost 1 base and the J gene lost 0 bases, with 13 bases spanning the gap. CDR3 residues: CASSLDQGKGSYEQYF. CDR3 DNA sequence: TGTGCCAGCAGCTTAGACCAGGGAAAGGGCTCCTACGAGCAGTACTTC.

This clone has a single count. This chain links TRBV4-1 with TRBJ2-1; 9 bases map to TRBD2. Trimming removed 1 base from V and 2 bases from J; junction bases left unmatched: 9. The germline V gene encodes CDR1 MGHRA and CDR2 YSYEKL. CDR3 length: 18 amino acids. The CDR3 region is CASSQVPLGLAPYNEQFF. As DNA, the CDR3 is TGCGCCAGCAGCCAAGTCCCCTTGGGACTAGCACCCTACAATGAGCAGTTCTTC.

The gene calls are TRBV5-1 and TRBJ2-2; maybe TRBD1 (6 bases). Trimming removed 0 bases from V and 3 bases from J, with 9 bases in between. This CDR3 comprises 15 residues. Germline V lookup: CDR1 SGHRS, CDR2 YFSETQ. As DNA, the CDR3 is TGCGCCAGCAGCTTGGATGGGGGCGACACCGGGGAGCTGTTTTTT. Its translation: CASSLDGGDTGELFF.

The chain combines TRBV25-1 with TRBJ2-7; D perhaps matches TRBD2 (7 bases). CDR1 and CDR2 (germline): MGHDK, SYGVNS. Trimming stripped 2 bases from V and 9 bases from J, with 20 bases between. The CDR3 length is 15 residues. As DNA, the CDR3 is TGTGCCAGCAGTGAAGAGGGGGGCGGGGGAGCCGGGCAGTACTTC. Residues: CASSEEGGGGAGQYF.

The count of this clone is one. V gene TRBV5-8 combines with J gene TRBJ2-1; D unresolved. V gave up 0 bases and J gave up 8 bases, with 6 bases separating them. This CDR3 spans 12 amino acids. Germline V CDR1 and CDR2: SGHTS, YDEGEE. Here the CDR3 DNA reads TGTGCCAGCAGCTTGGTCAGTCATGAGCAGTTCTTC. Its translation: CASSLVSHEQFF.

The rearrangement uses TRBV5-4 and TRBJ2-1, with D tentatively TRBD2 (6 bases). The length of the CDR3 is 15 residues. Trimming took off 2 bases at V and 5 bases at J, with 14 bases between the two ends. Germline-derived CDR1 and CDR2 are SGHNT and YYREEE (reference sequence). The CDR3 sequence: CASSFGGSSHNEQFF. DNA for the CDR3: TGTGCCAGCAGCTTCGGAGGGTCTAGCCACAATGAGCAGTTCTTC.

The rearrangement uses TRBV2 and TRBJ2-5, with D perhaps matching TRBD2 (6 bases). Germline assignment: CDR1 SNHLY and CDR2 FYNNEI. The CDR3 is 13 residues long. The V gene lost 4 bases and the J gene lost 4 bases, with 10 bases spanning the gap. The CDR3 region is CASSGGTRETQYF. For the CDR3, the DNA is TGTGCCAGCAGTGGCGGGACCAGAGAGACCCAGTACTTC.

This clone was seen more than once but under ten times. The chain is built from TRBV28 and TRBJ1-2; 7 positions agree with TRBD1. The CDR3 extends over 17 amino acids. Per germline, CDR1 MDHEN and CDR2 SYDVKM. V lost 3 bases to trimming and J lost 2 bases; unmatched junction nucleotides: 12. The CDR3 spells CASSLSSLGQLNYGYTF. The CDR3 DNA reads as TGTGCCAGCAGTTTGAGTTCGCTGGGACAGCTAAACTATGGCTACACCTTC.

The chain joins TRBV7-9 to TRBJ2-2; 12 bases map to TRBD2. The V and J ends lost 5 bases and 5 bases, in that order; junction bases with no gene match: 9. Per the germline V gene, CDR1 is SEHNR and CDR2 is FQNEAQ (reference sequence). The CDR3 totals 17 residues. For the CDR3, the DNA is TGTGCCAGCAGCACCCGGACTAGCGGGGACCCTACCGGGGAGCTGTTTTTT. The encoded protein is CASSTRTSGDPTGELFF.

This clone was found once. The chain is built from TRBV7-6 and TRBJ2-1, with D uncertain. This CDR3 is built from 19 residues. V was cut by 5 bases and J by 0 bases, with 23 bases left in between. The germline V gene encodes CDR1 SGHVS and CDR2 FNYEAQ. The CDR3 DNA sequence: TGTGCCAGCAGCGCATGGGTCGACGGCCGCGGAATCTCCTACAATGAGCAGTTCTTC. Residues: CASSAWVDGRGISYNEQFF.

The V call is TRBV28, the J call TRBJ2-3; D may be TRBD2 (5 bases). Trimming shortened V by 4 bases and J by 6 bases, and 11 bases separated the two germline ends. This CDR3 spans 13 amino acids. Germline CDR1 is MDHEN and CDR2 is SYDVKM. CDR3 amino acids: CASSSSTVDTQYF. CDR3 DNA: TGTGCCAGCAGTTCTAGCACAGTGGATACGCAGTATTTT.

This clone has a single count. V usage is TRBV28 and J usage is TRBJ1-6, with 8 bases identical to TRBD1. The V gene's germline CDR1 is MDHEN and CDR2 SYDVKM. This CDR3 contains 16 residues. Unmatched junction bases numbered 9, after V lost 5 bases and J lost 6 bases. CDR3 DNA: TGTGCCAGCAGTGAACCAGGACAGGGCCGTAATTCACCCCTCCACTTT. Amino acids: CASSEPGQGRNSPLHF. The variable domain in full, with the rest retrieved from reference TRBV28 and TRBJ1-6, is DVKVTQSSRYLVKRTGEKVFLECVQDMDHENMFWYRQDPGLGLRLIYFSYDVKMKEKGDIPEGYSVSREKKERFSLILESASTNQTSMYLCASSEPGQGRNSPLHFGNGTRLTVT.

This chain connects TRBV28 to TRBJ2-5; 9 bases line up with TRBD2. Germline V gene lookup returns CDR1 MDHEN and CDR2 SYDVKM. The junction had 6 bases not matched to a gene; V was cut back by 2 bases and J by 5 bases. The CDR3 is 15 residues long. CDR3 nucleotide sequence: TGTGCCAGCAGTTTAGGCGGGAGGGCCTGGGAGACCCAGTACTTC. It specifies CASSLGGRAWETQYF.

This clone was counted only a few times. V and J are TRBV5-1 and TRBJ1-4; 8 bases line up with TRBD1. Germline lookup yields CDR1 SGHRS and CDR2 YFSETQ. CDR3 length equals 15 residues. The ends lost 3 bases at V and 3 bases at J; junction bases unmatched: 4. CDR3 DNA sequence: TGCGCCAGCAGCTACGGACAGGGTGCTAATGAAAAACTGTTTTTT. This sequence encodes CASSYGQGANEKLFF.

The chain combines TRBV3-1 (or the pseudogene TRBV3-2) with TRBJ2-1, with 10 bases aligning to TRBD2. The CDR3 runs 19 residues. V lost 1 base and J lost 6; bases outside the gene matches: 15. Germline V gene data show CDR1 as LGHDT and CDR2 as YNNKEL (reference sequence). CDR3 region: CASSQGKRTSGPMSNEQFF. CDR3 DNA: TGTGCCAGCAGCCAAGGGAAACGGACTAGCGGACCTATGAGCAATGAGCAGTTCTTC.

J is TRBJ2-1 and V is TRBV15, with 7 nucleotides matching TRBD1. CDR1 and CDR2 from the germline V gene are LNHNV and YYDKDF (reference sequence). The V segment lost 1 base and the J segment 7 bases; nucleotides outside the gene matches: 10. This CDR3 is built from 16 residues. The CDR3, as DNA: TGTGCCACCAGCAGAGGCGGCAAGGGGGCAGGTAATGAGCAGTTCTTC. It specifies CATSRGGKGAGNEQFF.

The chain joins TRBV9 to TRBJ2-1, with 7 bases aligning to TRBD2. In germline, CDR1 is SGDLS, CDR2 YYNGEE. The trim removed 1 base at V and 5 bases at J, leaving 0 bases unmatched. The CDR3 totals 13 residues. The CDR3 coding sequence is TGTGCCAGCAGCGTAAGCGGGGACAATGAGCAGTTCTTC. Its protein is CASSVSGDNEQFF. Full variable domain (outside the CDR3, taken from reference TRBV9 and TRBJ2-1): DSGVTQTPKHLITATGQRVTLRCSPRSGDLSVYWYQQSLDQGLQFLIQYYNGEERAKGNILERFSAQQFPDLHSELNLSSLELGDSALYFCASSVSGDNEQFFGPGTRLTVL.

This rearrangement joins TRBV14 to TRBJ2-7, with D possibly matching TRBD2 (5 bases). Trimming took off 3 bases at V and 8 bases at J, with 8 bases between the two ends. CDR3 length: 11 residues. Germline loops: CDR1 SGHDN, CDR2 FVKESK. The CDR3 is CASSQGAKQYF. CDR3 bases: TGTGCCAGCAGCCAGGGAGCTAAGCAGTACTTC.

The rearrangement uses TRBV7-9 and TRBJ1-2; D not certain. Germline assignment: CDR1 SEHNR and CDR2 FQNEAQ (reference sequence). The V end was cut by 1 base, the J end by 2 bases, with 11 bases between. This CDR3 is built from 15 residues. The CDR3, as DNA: TGTGCCAGCAGCTTAGTGGCAGCGGGAAACTATGGCTACACCTTC. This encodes CASSLVAAGNYGYTF.

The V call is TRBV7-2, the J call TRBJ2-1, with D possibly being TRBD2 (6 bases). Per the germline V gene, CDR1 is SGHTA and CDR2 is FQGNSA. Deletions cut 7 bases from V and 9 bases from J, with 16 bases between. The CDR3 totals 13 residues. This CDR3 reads CASTSGRGVEQFF. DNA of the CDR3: TGTGCCAGCACCTCAGGGCGGGGCGTTGAGCAGTTCTTC.

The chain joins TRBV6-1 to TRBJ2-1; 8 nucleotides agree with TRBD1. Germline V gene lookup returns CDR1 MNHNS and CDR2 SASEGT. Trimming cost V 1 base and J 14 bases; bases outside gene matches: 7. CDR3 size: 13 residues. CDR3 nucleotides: TGTGCCAGCAGTGAAGACAGACAGGGGTCGAAGTTCTTC. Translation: CASSEDRQGSKFF.

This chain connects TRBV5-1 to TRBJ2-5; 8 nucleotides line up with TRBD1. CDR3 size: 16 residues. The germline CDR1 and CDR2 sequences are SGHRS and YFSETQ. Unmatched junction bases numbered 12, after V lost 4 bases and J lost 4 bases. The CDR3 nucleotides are TGCGCCAGCAGCATCCGCGGACAGGGAGGAAGAGAGACCCAGTACTTC. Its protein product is CASSIRGQGGRETQYF.

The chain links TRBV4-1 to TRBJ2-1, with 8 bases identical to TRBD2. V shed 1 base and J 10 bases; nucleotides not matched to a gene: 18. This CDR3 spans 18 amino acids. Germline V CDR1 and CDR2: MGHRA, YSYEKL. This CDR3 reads CASSQAPRDSVRGGEQFF. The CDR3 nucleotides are TGCGCCAGCAGCCAAGCCCCCCGGGACTCCGTACGGGGGGGCGAGCAGTTCTTC.